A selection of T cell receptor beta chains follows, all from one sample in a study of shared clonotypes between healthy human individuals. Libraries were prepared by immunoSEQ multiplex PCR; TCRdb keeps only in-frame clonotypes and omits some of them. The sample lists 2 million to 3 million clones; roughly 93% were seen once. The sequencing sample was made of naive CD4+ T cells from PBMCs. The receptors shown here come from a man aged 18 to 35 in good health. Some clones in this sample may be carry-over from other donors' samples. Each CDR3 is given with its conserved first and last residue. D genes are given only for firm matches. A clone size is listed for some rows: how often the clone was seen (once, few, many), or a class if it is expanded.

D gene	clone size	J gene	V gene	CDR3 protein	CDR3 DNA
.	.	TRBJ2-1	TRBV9	CASTPLQGGVTYNEQFF	TGTGCCAGCACCCCTTTACAGGGTGGGGTGACTTACAATGAGCAGTTCTTC
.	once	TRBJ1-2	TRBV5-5	CASSLGLNYGYTF	TGTGCCAGCAGCTTGGGCCTTAACTATGGCTACACCTTC
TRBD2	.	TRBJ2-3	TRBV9	CASSGKRDYSTDTQYF	TGTGCCAGCAGCGGAAAACGGGACTATAGCACAGATACGCAGTATTTT
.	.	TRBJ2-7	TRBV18	CASHSGMGGEQYF	TGTGCCAGCCATAGTGGGATGGGTGGCGAGCAGTACTTC
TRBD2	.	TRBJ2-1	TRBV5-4	CASSVLADADEQFF	TGTGCCAGCAGCGTCCTAGCGGATGCAGACGAGCAGTTCTTC
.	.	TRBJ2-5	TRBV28	CASSFRETQYF	TGTGCCAGCAGTTTCCGGGAGACCCAGTACTTC
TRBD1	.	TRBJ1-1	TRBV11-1	CASSLGLGQGRSLTEAFF	TGTGCCAGCAGCTTAGGTCTAGGACAGGGAAGAAGTCTCACTGAAGCTTTCTTT
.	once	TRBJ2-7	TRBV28	CASSFAGYGEQYF	TGTGCCAGCAGTTTTGCAGGGTACGGCGAGCAGTACTTC
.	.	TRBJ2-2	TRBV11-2	CASSLEGDGTGELFF	TGTGCCAGCAGCTTAGAGGGGGATGGCACCGGGGAGCTGTTTTTT
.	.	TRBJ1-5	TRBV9	CASSAGQSNQPQHF	TGTGCCAGCAGCGCCGGACAAAGCAATCAGCCCCAGCATTTT
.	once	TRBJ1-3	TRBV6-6	CASSYSGGRGNTIYF	TGTGCCAGCAGTTACAGCGGGGGGCGAGGAAACACCATATATTTT
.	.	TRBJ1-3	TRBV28	CASSPGRRGRGNTIYF	TGTGCCAGCAGTCCTGGGCGCAGGGGACGGGGAAACACCATATATTTT
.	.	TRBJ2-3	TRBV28	CASSLSPSTDTQYF	TGTGCCAGCAGTTTGTCTCCTAGCACAGATACGCAGTATTTT
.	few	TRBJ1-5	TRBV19	CASSPQLQPQHF	TGTGCCAGTAGTCCACAGCTACAGCCCCAGCATTTT
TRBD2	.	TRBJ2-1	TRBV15	CATSRVTGGHYNEQFF	TGTGCCACCAGCAGAGTCACGGGAGGACACTACAATGAGCAGTTCTTC
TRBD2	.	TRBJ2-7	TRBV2	CASSDLRGAYEQYF	TGTGCCAGCAGCGACCTTCGGGGGGCCTACGAGCAGTACTTC
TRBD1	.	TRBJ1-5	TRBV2	CASSEAGTVFGYYQHF	TGTGCCAGCAGTGAAGCTGGGACAGTCTTCGGCTATTACCAGCATTTT
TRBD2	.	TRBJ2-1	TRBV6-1	CASSGRGGGGYNEQFF	TGTGCCAGCAGTGGTCGGGGGGGAGGGGGATACAATGAGCAGTTCTTC
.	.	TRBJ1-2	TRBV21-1	CASSPGRGVDCGYTF	TGTGCCAGCAGCCCCGGCCGAGGGGTCGATTGTGGCTACACCTTC
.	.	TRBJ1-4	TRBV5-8	CASSLGRRGEKLFF	TGTGCCAGCAGCTTAGGGCGACGAGGTGAAAAACTGTTTTTT
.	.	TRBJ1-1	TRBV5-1	CASSSRVDRDTEAFF	TGCGCCAGCAGCAGCCGGGTCGATAGGGACACTGAAGCTTTCTTT
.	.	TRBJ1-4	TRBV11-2	CASSLVGGLYEKLFF	TGTGCCAGCAGCTTAGTTGGGGGGCTTTATGAAAAACTGTTTTTT
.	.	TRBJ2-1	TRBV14	CASSQDSWQGWNEQFF	TGTGCCAGCAGCCAAGACTCCTGGCAGGGTTGGAATGAGCAGTTCTTC
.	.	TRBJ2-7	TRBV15	CATSRGRDYEQYF	TGTGCCACCAGCAGAGGCAGGGACTACGAGCAGTACTTC
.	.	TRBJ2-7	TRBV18	CASSPTLEDEQYF	TGTGCCAGCTCACCGACTCTTGAGGACGAGCAGTACTTC
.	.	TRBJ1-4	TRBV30	CAWRKGQSTNEKLFF	TGTGCCTGGAGAAAAGGACAGTCAACTAATGAAAAACTGTTTTTT